These 29 T cell receptor beta chains were sequenced from one sample in a study of cytomegalovirus exposure and HLA in healthy donors (dated by TCRdb to about 2017). The library was made by the immunoSEQ multiplex PCR assay. A mixture of 60 forward primers for TCR Vbeta segments and 13 reverse primers for TCR Jbeta segments was used in the multiplex PCR. Held by TCRdb, this immuneACCESS table contains in-frame sequences only and omits some clones. Under half of the omission traces to an unresolved V gene where checked; the cause of the rest is unknown. This sample's records show tens of thousands of clones. The leading ten clones occupy less than 2% of the sample. The specimen was PBMCs. All receptors derive from a young woman in good health and CMV-seronegative.

The CDR3 nucleotides are TGTGCCAGCAGTTTGGCCGGAGAACCCGTCACAGATACGCAGTATTTT. It codes for CASSLAGEPVTDTQYF. The chain carries TRBV6-5 and TRBJ2-3; D remains unclear. V was pared by 4 bases and J by 2 bases, with 16 bases between. CDR1 and CDR2 (germline): MNHEY, SVGAGI. The CDR3 covers 16 residues.

The rearrangement links TRBV2 to TRBJ1-1; 9 nucleotides match TRBD1. Germline CDR1 SNHLY, CDR2 FYNNEI. The CDR3 consists of 14 residues. V lost 6 bases and J lost 5; bases outside the gene matches: 7. The CDR3 region is CASSEQGAPTEAFF. The CDR3 nucleotides are TGTGCCAGCAGCGAACAGGGGGCGCCGACTGAAGCTTTCTTT.

CDR3 sequence reads: CASSVAVRPGTGDTEAFF. The DNA of the CDR3 is TGTGCCAGCAGCGTAGCCGTGCGTCCCGGGACAGGGGACACTGAAGCTTTCTTT. The chain couples TRBV9 to TRBJ1-1; 10 bases agree with TRBD1. The CDR3 has 18 amino acids. The V and J ends lost 0 bases and 3 bases, in that order; junction bases with no gene match: 11. CDR1 is SGDLS, CDR2 YYNGEE, per germline.

The chain links TRBV6-5 to TRBJ2-7; D possibly corresponds to TRBD1 (5 bases). Germline CDR1 and CDR2: MNHEY and SVGAGI. CDR3 size: 15 residues. V was cut by 4 bases and J by 4 bases, with 17 bases left in between. CDR3 sequence reads: CASSLDGHTQYEQYF. The CDR3 region has the DNA TGTGCCAGCAGTTTGGACGGACACACACAGTACGAGCAGTACTTC.

This chain connects TRBV27 to TRBJ2-1; D might be TRBD2 (6 bases). The CDR3 covers 13 residues. CDR1 and CDR2 (germline): MNHEY, SMNVEV (reference sequence). The V end was cut by 6 bases, the J end by 5 bases, with 11 bases between. The CDR3 reads CASSGGIDNEQFF. The CDR3 bases are TGTGCCAGCAGCGGCGGGATCGACAATGAGCAGTTCTTC.

The V and J genes are TRBV7-3 and TRBJ2-1, with TRBD2 identical over 15 bases. CDR1 is SGHTA and CDR2 is FQGTGA in the germline V gene. V dropped 5 bases and J dropped 10; count of bases not matched to a gene: 3. The CDR3 runs to 14 residues. The CDR3 nucleotides read TGTGCCAGCAGCGGACTAGCGGGAGGGATGGAGCAGTTCTTC. Protein sequence: CASSGLAGGMEQFF. The full variable domain, with the rest looked up from reference TRBV7-3 and TRBJ2-1, is GAGVSQTPSNKVTEKGKYVELRCDPISGHTALYWYRQSLGQGPEFLIYFQGTGAADDSGLPNDRFFAVRPEGSVSTLKIQRTERGDSAVYLCASSGLAGGMEQFFGPGTRLTVL.

V is TRBV5-1 and J is TRBJ1-1; D may be TRBD1 (6 bases). The CDR3 runs to 15 residues. CDR1 SGHRS and CDR2 YFSETQ come from the germline V gene. With 3 bases removed from V and 3 bases from J, the gap between germline ends came to 15 bases. In nucleotides, the CDR3 is TGCGCCAGCAGCTATTGGCAGGGGCTGGACACTGAAGCTTTCTTT. This sequence encodes CASSYWQGLDTEAFF. The full variable domain, rest sourced from reference TRBV5-1 and TRBJ1-1, is KAGVTQTPRYLIKTRGQQVTLSCSPISGHRSVSWYQQTPGQGLQFLFEYFSETQRNKGNFPGRFSGRQFSNSRSEMNVSTLELGDSALYLCASSYWQGLDTEAFFGQGTRLTVV.

The chain combines TRBV5-4 with TRBJ1-1; possibly TRBD1 for D (6 bases). The CDR3 runs 12 residues. CDR1 and CDR2 from the germline V gene are SGHNT and YYREEE (reference sequence). Deletions cut 3 bases from V and 7 bases from J, with 10 bases between. The chain's CDR3 is CASSSTGYEAFF. The CDR3 nucleotides read TGTGCCAGCAGCTCGACAGGCTATGAAGCTTTCTTT. Full variable domain (missing parts from reference TRBV5-4 and TRBJ1-1): ETGVTQSPTHLIKTRGQQVTLRCSSQSGHNTVSWYQQALGQGPQFIFQYYREEENGRGNFPPRFSGLQFPNYSSELNVNALELDDSALYLCASSSTGYEAFFGQGTRLTVV.

The V and J genes are TRBV6-1 and TRBJ2-1; D is possibly TRBD2 (6 bases). The CDR3 runs 12 residues. Germline CDR1 reads MNHNS; CDR2 reads SASEGT. Trimming stripped 8 bases from V and 10 bases from J, with 15 bases between. The CDR3: CASLPQAGEQFF. The CDR3 region has the DNA TGTGCCAGCCTCCCTCAAGCGGGCGAGCAGTTCTTC.

This sequence joins TRBV29-1 and TRBJ2-7; 7 bases are shared with TRBD1. The ends lost 0 bases at V and 0 bases at J; junction bases unmatched: 5. This CDR3 has 15 amino acids. The germline gives CDR1 SQVTM, CDR2 ANQGSEA. DNA for the CDR3: TGCAGCGTTGAAGACCAGGGGGAGAGCTCCTACGAGCAGTACTTC. Translation gives CSVEDQGESSYEQYF.

The rearrangement links TRBV28 to TRBJ1-1; TRBD1 agrees at 11 bases. The CDR3 has 14 amino acids. V trimming: 9 bases; J trimming: 4 bases; junction bases outside the gene matches: 7. Per the germline V gene, CDR1 is MDHEN and CDR2 is SYDVKM. The CDR3 sequence: CASGQGALGTEAFF. The CDR3 nucleotides read TGTGCCAGTGGACAGGGGGCGTTGGGCACTGAAGCTTTCTTT. Complete variable domain (other parts from reference TRBV28 and TRBJ1-1): DVKVTQSSRYLVKRTGEKVFLECVQDMDHENMFWYRQDPGLGLRLIYFSYDVKMKEKGDIPEGYSVSREKKERFSLILESASTNQTSMYLCASGQGALGTEAFFGQGTRLTVV.

The genes are TRBV19 and TRBJ2-1, with 9 bases lining up with TRBD1. The trim removed 5 bases at V and 3 bases at J, leaving 5 bases unmatched. The CDR3 covers 15 residues. Germline lookup yields CDR1 LNHDA and CDR2 SQIVND (reference sequence). This CDR3 is CASSSTGQGYNEQFF. The CDR3 DNA sequence: TGTGCCAGTAGTTCCACGGGACAGGGCTACAATGAGCAGTTCTTC.

The chain couples TRBV9 to TRBJ2-7; D is ambiguous. The ends were cut back, 4 bases at V and 5 bases at J, with 7 bases in the middle. The CDR3 runs 11 residues. Germline CDR1 is SGDLS and CDR2 is YYNGEE. The CDR3 region is CASSSANEQYF. CDR3 coding DNA: TGTGCCAGCAGCTCCGCGAACGAGCAGTACTTC.

Notes on this clone: One end of the junction is discordant with germline, which a read error may explain. The V call is TRBV7-7, the J call TRBJ1-5; D gene uncertain. The CDR3 runs to 15 residues. Germline V gene data show CDR1 as SSHAT and CDR2 as FNYEAQ (reference sequence). CDR3 bases: TGTGCTAGCAGCCTAGAACTGTGTAGCAATCAGCCCCAGCATTTT. Translation: CASSLELCSNQPQHF.

V gene TRBV7-3 combines with J gene TRBJ1-1, with a tentative D call TRBD1 (5 bases). The CDR3 spans 14 residues. Between the trimmed V and J ends, which lost 5 bases and 11 bases, there was a span of 21 bases. Germline V gene data show CDR1 as SGHTA and CDR2 as FQGTGA. CDR3 sequence (DNA): TGTGCCAGCAGCCTAAATCGTGGGGCCAAGGACGCTTTCTTT. This codes for CASSLNRGAKDAFF.

The chain carries TRBV5-6 and TRBJ2-7, with 10 bases lining up with TRBD1. The germline gives CDR1 SGHDT, CDR2 YYEEEE. The CDR3 is made up of 14 amino acids. The trim removed 0 bases at V and 7 bases at J, leaving 4 bases unmatched. The CDR3 coding sequence is TGTGCCAGCAGCTTGGGACAGGGGGCAAGGGAGCAGTACTTC. Translated, it gives CASSLGQGAREQYF.

The CDR3 bases are TGTGCCAGCGGCCGACGGGGACAAGAGACCCAGTACTTC. Its translation is CASGRRGQETQYF. The rearrangement joins TRBV9 to TRBJ2-5, with a tentative D call TRBD2 (5 bases). Germline CDR1 and CDR2: SGDLS and YYNGEE. This CDR3 spans 13 amino acids. V gave up 7 bases and J gave up 2 bases, with 12 bases separating them. The full variable domain, with the rest looked up from reference TRBV9 and TRBJ2-5, is DSGVTQTPKHLITATGQRVTLRCSPRSGDLSVYWYQQSLDQGLQFLIQYYNGEERAKGNILERFSAQQFPDLHSELNLSSLELGDSALYFCASGRRGQETQYFGPGTRLLVL.

The genes are TRBV28 and TRBJ2-7; 11 nucleotides match TRBD1. J lost 7 bases, V lost 4 bases, and 6 bases had no gene match. CDR3 length: 14 residues. From germline, CDR1 is MDHEN and CDR2 SYDVKM. CDR3 protein: CASSWTGGSWEQYF. The CDR3 nucleotides read TGTGCCAGCAGTTGGACAGGGGGCTCGTGGGAGCAGTACTTC.

The rearrangement links TRBV18 to TRBJ2-6; D may be TRBD2 (5 bases). The CDR3 runs 18 residues. Germline-derived CDR1 and CDR2 are KGHSH and LQKENI. Trimming removed 0 bases at V and 0 bases at J, with 12 bases between. CDR3 amino acids: CASSPPIGESSGANVLTF. The CDR3 region has the DNA TGTGCCAGCTCACCACCAATCGGGGAGAGCTCTGGGGCCAACGTCCTGACTTTC.

The gene calls are TRBV29-1 and TRBJ2-7, with TRBD1 as a possible D gene (5 bases). This CDR3 is 12 amino acids long. Trimming took off 0 bases at V and 3 bases at J, with 6 bases between the two ends. Germline V gene lookup returns CDR1 SQVTM and CDR2 ANQGSEA. CDR3 region: CSVEEDSYEQYF. The CDR3 nucleotides read TGCAGCGTTGAAGAAGACAGCTACGAGCAGTACTTC.

The chain links TRBV9 to TRBJ2-7, with D uncertain. The CDR3 length is 12 residues. Germline V gene data show CDR1 as SGDLS and CDR2 as YYNGEE. Trimming took 5 bases from V and 6 from J, leaving 12 bases between them. CDR3 residues: CASSADTAEQYF. The CDR3 nucleotides read TGTGCCAGCAGTGCTGACACCGCCGAGCAGTACTTC. The full variable domain, rest sourced from reference TRBV9 and TRBJ2-7, is DSGVTQTPKHLITATGQRVTLRCSPRSGDLSVYWYQQSLDQGLQFLIQYYNGEERAKGNILERFSAQQFPDLHSELNLSSLELGDSALYFCASSADTAEQYFGPGTRLTVT.

The gene calls are TRBV11-2 and TRBJ2-5, with 12 nucleotides matching TRBD1. J gave up 4 bases and V 5 bases, and 11 bases lay outside the gene matches. This CDR3 has 17 residues. Per germline, CDR1 SGHAT and CDR2 FQNNGV. For the CDR3, the DNA is TGTGCCAGCAGCCCCCCCTCCGGGACAGGGGGCACAGAGACCCAGTACTTC. Residues: CASSPPSGTGGTETQYF.

V usage is TRBV28 and J usage is TRBJ2-7; TRBD2 might be the D (6 bases). This CDR3 has 16 residues. V was pared by 7 bases and J by 2 bases, with 21 bases between. CDR1 and CDR2 (germline): MDHEN, SYDVKM. CDR3 DNA: TGTGCCAGCACCTCGCCACCTGGGACTTTCCCCTACGAGCAGTACTTC. This gives the protein CASTSPPGTFPYEQYF.

This chain connects TRBV7-6 to TRBJ1-1, with D possibly being TRBD1 (5 bases). Germline-derived CDR1 and CDR2 are SGHVS and FNYEAQ. The CDR3 is 16 amino acids. V lost 1 base and J lost 4, with 16 bases in between. The CDR3 is CASSLVTGQGGTEAFF. The CDR3 bases are TGTGCCAGCAGCTTAGTAACCGGGCAGGGAGGCACTGAAGCTTTCTTT.

CDR3 coding DNA: TGTGCCAGCTCACCCGAGACAGGGGCGGGTCAGCCCCAGCATTTT. It translates to CASSPETGAGQPQHF. The rearrangement joins TRBV18 to TRBJ1-5; 8 nucleotides agree with TRBD1. The junction had 7 bases not matched to a gene; V was cut back by 3 bases and J by 6 bases. There are 15 residues in the CDR3. The V gene's germline CDR1 is KGHSH and CDR2 LQKENI.

The V and J genes are TRBV5-1 and TRBJ2-2; 10 nucleotides agree with TRBD2. The CDR3 sequence is 16 residues long. J lost 5 bases, V lost 2 bases, and 6 bases had no gene match. Germline V CDR1 and CDR2: SGHRS, YFSETQ. CDR3 in amino acids: CASSFILAGPTGELFF. The CDR3 DNA reads TGCGCCAGCAGCTTTATACTAGCGGGACCGACCGGGGAGCTGTTTTTT.

Here the CDR3 reads CASSSSGGAAEQFF. CDR3 nucleotide sequence: TGTGCCAGCAGTTCTAGCGGGGGGGCCGCTGAGCAGTTCTTC. The rearrangement joins TRBV6-1 to TRBJ2-1, with 12 bases fitting TRBD2. V lost 5 bases and J lost 9; bases outside the gene matches: 5. CDR1 and CDR2 from the germline V gene are MNHNS and SASEGT. The CDR3 totals 14 residues.

The rearrangement uses TRBV15 and TRBJ2-1, with a possible D match to TRBD1 (6 bases). CDR3 length equals 15 residues. Trimming took 1 base from V and 4 from J, leaving 11 bases between them. Germline CDR1 LNHNV, CDR2 YYDKDF (reference sequence). The CDR3 region is CATSRGETGYNEQFF. The DNA of the CDR3 is TGTGCCACCAGCAGAGGGGAGACAGGATACAATGAGCAGTTCTTC.

This sequence joins TRBV27 and TRBJ2-6; no clear D gene. The germline CDR1 and CDR2 sequences are MNHEY and SMNVEV (reference sequence). CDR3 size: 19 residues. V lost 2 bases and J lost 2, with 19 bases in between. CDR3 residues: CASSLLVSFAVAGANVLTF. DNA of the CDR3: TGTGCCAGCAGTTTACTTGTCTCGTTCGCGGTGGCTGGGGCCAACGTCCTGACTTTC.